The 12 T cell receptor beta chains below all came from one sample that was sequenced in a study of cytomegalovirus exposure and HLA in healthy donors. PCR primers comprised 60 Vbeta and 13 Jbeta primers. The table came from immunoSEQ multiplex PCR; TCRdb's copy has only in-frame clones and leaves some out. Of approximately 88,000 clones in the sample, 64% were seen once. Sequences were obtained from PBMCs. The receptors stem from a man between 60 and 70 years old in good health and CMV-seronegative.

The V call is TRBV6-1, the J call TRBJ1-2; D might be TRBD1 (5 bases). The CDR3 runs to 12 residues. V shed 3 bases and J shed 8 bases, with 10 bases lying between them. Germline CDR1 MNHNS, CDR2 SASEGT. DNA for the CDR3: TGTGCCAGCAGTGAGGCAGGGTACGGCTACACCTTC. This translates into CASSEAGYGYTF.

This clone has just a few counts. This sequence joins TRBV2 and TRBJ1-5; 9 bases match TRBD1. The J segment lost 9 bases and the V segment lost 6 bases, leaving 12 bases of the junction unmatched. Germline V gene sequence: CDR1 SNHLY, CDR2 FYNNEI. The CDR3 contains 15 residues. The DNA for the CDR3 is TGTGCCAGCAGCGAGGGGCCGACAGGGGGATGGCCCCAGCATTTT. Translating gives CASSEGPTGGWPQHF.

This clone was picked up a small number of times. The genes are TRBV7-9 and TRBJ1-2, with D unresolved. This CDR3 spans 13 amino acids. The germline V gene encodes CDR1 SEHNR and CDR2 FQNEAQ (reference sequence). V was trimmed by 4 bases and J by 2 bases, leaving 8 bases between them. The DNA of the CDR3 is TGTGCCAGCAGCTCAGAAAACAACTATGGCTACACCTTC. Its translation is CASSSENNYGYTF.

This sequence joins TRBV2 and TRBJ2-3, with 7 bases lining up with TRBD2. In germline, CDR1 is SNHLY, CDR2 FYNNEI. This CDR3 is 15 amino acids long. V lost 7 bases to trimming and J lost 2 bases; unmatched junction nucleotides: 9. CDR3 sequence (DNA): TGTGCCAGCACCCGGGACTACATTGCCACAGATACGCAGTATTTT. Translation gives CASTRDYIATDTQYF.

This chain connects TRBV2 to TRBJ1-2; the match to TRBD1 covers 11 bases. Germline values: CDR1 SNHLY, CDR2 FYNNEI. V shed 4 bases, J shed 8 bases, and the junction held 15 bases outside the gene matches. This CDR3 contains 17 residues. The CDR3 nucleotides are TGTGCCAGCAGTGTTCTGTTCGGACAGGGGGCCCCTAGAGGCTACACCTTC. It translates to CASSVLFGQGAPRGYTF.

This clone came up a few times. The chain combines TRBV11-2 with TRBJ2-7; weak D call: TRBD1 (6 bases). Germline V lookup: CDR1 SGHAT, CDR2 FQNNGV. Trimming pared 1 base from V and 4 bases from J, leaving 11 bases between. The CDR3 runs to 14 residues. In DNA, the CDR3 is TGTGCCAGCAGCTTAGGGGACCAGGGGTACGAGCAGTACTTC. It codes for CASSLGDQGYEQYF. Complete variable domain (other parts from reference TRBV11-2 and TRBJ2-7): EAGVAQSPRYKIIEKRQSVAFWCNPISGHATLYWYQQILGQGPKLLIQFQNNGVVDDSQLPKDRFSAERLKGVDSTLKIQPAKLEDSAVYLCASSLGDQGYEQYFGPGTRLTVT.

This clone was seen a single time. This sequence joins TRBV5-4 and TRBJ2-5, with no clear D. The CDR3 has 11 residues. Looked up from germline, CDR1 is SGHNT and CDR2 is YYREEE (reference sequence). The V gene lost 5 bases and the J gene lost 5 bases, with 7 bases spanning the gap. The CDR3 bases are TGTGCCAGCAGTTTCGGGGAGACCCAGTACTTC. Protein product: CASSFGETQYF.

The rearrangement links TRBV28 to TRBJ1-2; D is perhaps TRBD1 (5 bases). This CDR3 has 13 amino acids. Looked up from germline, CDR1 is MDHEN and CDR2 is SYDVKM. Deletions cut 4 bases from V and 7 bases from J, with 13 bases between. The CDR3 nucleotides read TGTGCCAGCAGTTCCTACCGGACAAGTGGCTACACCTTC. Translated: CASSSYRTSGYTF.

This clone was observed a handful of times. The rearrangement uses TRBV5-1 and TRBJ2-1; a possible D gene is TRBD2 (7 bases). The CDR3 has 13 residues. Trimming took off 6 bases at V and 6 bases at J, with 13 bases between the two ends. Germline V gene lookup returns CDR1 SGHRS and CDR2 YFSETQ. The CDR3 DNA follows: TGCGCCAGCAACCGGGGGGCTAGCAATGAGCAGTTCTTC. Protein product: CASNRGASNEQFF.

The gene calls are TRBV19 and TRBJ1-5; 12 nucleotides match TRBD1. The germline gives CDR1 LNHDA, CDR2 SQIVND (reference sequence). This CDR3 comprises 16 residues. The V segment lost 5 bases and the J segment 5 bases; nucleotides outside the gene matches: 7. CDR3 in amino acids: CASSPGQGARHQPQHF. CDR3 in DNA: TGTGCCAGTAGTCCGGGACAGGGGGCTCGGCATCAGCCCCAGCATTTT.

This clone was found a few times. The gene calls are TRBV5-1 and TRBJ1-1; TRBD1 is a possible D gene (6 bases). The CDR3 runs to 17 residues. Germline lookup yields CDR1 SGHRS and CDR2 YFSETQ. Trimming left V 0 bases short and J 4 bases short, with 19 bases between. The CDR3 loop reads CASSLATPTGTVTEAFF. The CDR3 DNA reads as TGCGCCAGCAGCTTGGCCACACCAACAGGGACGGTCACTGAAGCTTTCTTT. The full variable domain, completed using reference TRBV5-1 and TRBJ1-1, is KAGVTQTPRYLIKTRGQQVTLSCSPISGHRSVSWYQQTPGQGLQFLFEYFSETQRNKGNFPGRFSGRQFSNSRSEMNVSTLELGDSALYLCASSLATPTGTVTEAFFGQGTRLTVV.

This chain uses TRBV27 with TRBJ2-7; the match to TRBD2 covers 9 bases. This CDR3 contains 16 residues. Germline CDR1 MNHEY, CDR2 SMNVEV (reference sequence). V dropped 7 bases and J dropped 1; count of bases not matched to a gene: 11. The DNA of the CDR3 is TGTGCCAGCATGGTAAGGCGGGAGGGCGGTTCCTACGAGCAGTACTTC. This encodes CASMVRREGGSYEQYF.